Following are 13 T cell receptor beta chains from one sample sequenced in a study of cytomegalovirus exposure and HLA in healthy donors. This PCR relied on a set of 60 Vbeta primers and 13 Jbeta primers. The repertoire was sequenced with immunoSEQ multiplex PCR; TCRdb's copy has only in-frame clones and lacks some. The sample shows more than 85,000 clones, approximately 72% of them seen only once. The sequencing sample was made of PBMCs. These receptors were taken from a male donor in good health and CMV-seropositive.

The V gene is TRBV4-3, the J gene TRBJ1-2; D is uncertain. CDR1 and CDR2 from the germline V gene are LGHNA and YSLEER. This CDR3 contains 15 residues. Deletions cut 0 bases from V and 2 bases from J, with 10 bases between. The CDR3 bases are TGCGCCAGCAGCCAAGATCCCCGCGCGAACTATGGCTACACCTTC. This gives the protein CASSQDPRANYGYTF.

In its sample, this clone was seen once. This chain joins TRBV7-6 and TRBJ2-7, with 9 bases fitting TRBD1. Germline values: CDR1 SGHVS, CDR2 FNYEAQ. J gave up 2 bases and V 5 bases, and 10 bases lay outside the gene matches. The CDR3 runs 16 residues. The CDR3 bases are TGTGCCAGCAGCCTAGGGGTGGGACAGGGCGCCTACGAGCAGTACTTC. Amino acid sequence: CASSLGVGQGAYEQYF.

This CDR3 reads CASSQSGSHTGELFF. The CDR3 region has the DNA TGTGCCAGCAGCCAGAGCGGATCCCACACCGGGGAGCTGTTTTTT. The chain combines TRBV4-2 with TRBJ2-2; D might be TRBD2 (5 bases). Trimming left V 3 bases short and J 3 bases short, with 11 bases between. The CDR3 sequence is 15 residues long. CDR1 and CDR2 from the germline V gene are LGHNA and YNFKEQ.

V usage is TRBV19 and J usage is TRBJ1-1; 7 bases line up with TRBD1. Trimming at V came to 6 bases and at J to 5 bases, leaving 6 bases not matched to a gene. The CDR3 totals 13 residues. The V gene's germline CDR1 is LNHDA and CDR2 SQIVND (reference sequence). The CDR3 loop is CASRNAGGTEAFF. The CDR3 bases are TGTGCCAGTAGAAACGCAGGGGGAACTGAAGCTTTCTTT. Full variable domain (rest looked up from reference TRBV19 and TRBJ1-1): DGGITQSPKYLFRKEGQNVTLSCEQNLNHDAMYWYRQDPGQGLRLIYYSQIVNDFQKGDIAEGYSVSREKKESFPLTVTSAQKNPTAFYLCASRNAGGTEAFFGQGTRLTVV.

The chain is built from TRBV27 and TRBJ1-2; 9 bases agree with TRBD1. Germline CDR1 is MNHEY and CDR2 is SMNVEV (reference sequence). V lost 3 bases, J lost 8 bases, and 13 bases stayed unmatched. CDR3 size: 16 residues. CDR3 nucleotides: TGTGCCAGCAGTTTTCTCGGTGGGGACAGGGTGCGGGGCTACACCTTC. Encoded protein: CASSFLGGDRVRGYTF.

V usage is TRBV19 and J usage is TRBJ2-6, with D possibly being TRBD1 (5 bases). There are 13 residues in the CDR3. Looked up from germline, CDR1 is LNHDA and CDR2 is SQIVND (reference sequence). V shed 7 bases and J shed 2 bases, with 6 bases lying between them. The CDR3 nucleotides read TGTGCCAGTAAGGGGACTGGGGCCAACGTCCTGACTTTC. Amino acids: CASKGTGANVLTF.

The chain links TRBV5-1 to TRBJ2-7; tentative D call: TRBD2 (5 bases). This CDR3 has 15 amino acids. Germline assignment: CDR1 SGHRS and CDR2 YFSETQ. V was pared by 3 bases and J by 0 bases, with 13 bases between. The chain's CDR3 is CASSYGVESSYEQYF. In nucleotides, the CDR3 is TGCGCCAGCAGCTACGGGGTTGAGAGCTCCTACGAGCAGTACTTC.

V gene TRBV11-1 combines with J gene TRBJ2-7; tentative D call: TRBD2 (6 bases). Germline V gene sequence: CDR1 SGHAT, CDR2 FQDESV (reference sequence). The CDR3 runs 15 residues. Trimming took 5 bases from V and 0 from J, leaving 14 bases between them. For the CDR3, the DNA is TGTGCCAGCAGCAATCGAGGGAGGAGCTCCTACGAGCAGTACTTC. This sequence encodes CASSNRGRSSYEQYF.

This sequence joins TRBV19 and TRBJ1-5; 8 bases are shared with TRBD1. V shed 6 bases, J shed 0 bases, and the junction held 4 bases outside the gene matches. Germline assignment: CDR1 LNHDA and CDR2 SQIVND (reference sequence). This CDR3 has 15 residues. The CDR3 DNA reads as TGTGCCAGTAGCGAGACAGGGGATAGCAATCAGCCCCAGCATTTT. It specifies CASSETGDSNQPQHF.

The V gene is TRBV11-2, the J gene TRBJ2-5, with D possibly matching TRBD2 (6 bases). The CDR3 spans 15 residues. The V gene's germline CDR1 is SGHAT and CDR2 FQNNGV. V lost 5 bases, J lost 7 bases, and 20 bases lay in between. CDR3 coding DNA: TGTGCCAGCAGCCCCGCTGGCGGGGCTCTGGGGACCCAGTACTTC. It is translated as CASSPAGGALGTQYF.

The CDR3 DNA follows: TGTGCCAGCAGCCCGGGTGCAGAAGCTAACTATGGCTACACCTTC. Protein sequence: CASSPGAEANYGYTF. This chain links TRBV7-9 with TRBJ1-2; D is unclear. The length of the CDR3 is 15 residues. Trimming pared 5 bases from V and 0 bases from J, leaving 13 bases between. Germline V gives CDR1 SEHNR, CDR2 FQNEAQ (reference sequence).

The CDR3 DNA reads TGTGCCAGCAGCTTAGAGGGGCAAGTCGTCGAGCAGTACTTC. It is translated as CASSLEGQVVEQYF. This chain connects TRBV7-8 to TRBJ2-5; D may be TRBD1 (5 bases). The J call may be incorrect, as the DNA end agrees better with TRBJ2-7. The CDR3 runs to 14 residues. Germline CDR1 reads SGHVS; CDR2 reads FQNEAQ.

The rearrangement joins TRBV7-6 to TRBJ1-2, with TRBD1 as a possible D gene (5 bases). V shed 1 base and J shed 2 bases, with 11 bases lying between them. Looked up from germline, CDR1 is SGHVS and CDR2 is FNYEAQ. The CDR3 sequence is 15 residues long. CDR3 bases: TGTGCCAGCAGCTTAGGACATGGGGGGAACTATGGCTACACCTTC. It translates to CASSLGHGGNYGYTF.